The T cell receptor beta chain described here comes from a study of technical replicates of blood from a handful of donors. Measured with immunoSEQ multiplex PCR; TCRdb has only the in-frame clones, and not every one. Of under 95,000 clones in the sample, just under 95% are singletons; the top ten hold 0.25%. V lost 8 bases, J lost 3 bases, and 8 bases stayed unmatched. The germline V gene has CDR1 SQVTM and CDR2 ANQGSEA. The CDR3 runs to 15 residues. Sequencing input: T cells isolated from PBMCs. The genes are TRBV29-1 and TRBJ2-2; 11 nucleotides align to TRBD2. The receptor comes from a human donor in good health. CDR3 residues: CSITSGSMDTGELFF. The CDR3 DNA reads TGCAGCATCACTAGCGGGAGTATGGACACCGGGGAGCTGTTTTTT.